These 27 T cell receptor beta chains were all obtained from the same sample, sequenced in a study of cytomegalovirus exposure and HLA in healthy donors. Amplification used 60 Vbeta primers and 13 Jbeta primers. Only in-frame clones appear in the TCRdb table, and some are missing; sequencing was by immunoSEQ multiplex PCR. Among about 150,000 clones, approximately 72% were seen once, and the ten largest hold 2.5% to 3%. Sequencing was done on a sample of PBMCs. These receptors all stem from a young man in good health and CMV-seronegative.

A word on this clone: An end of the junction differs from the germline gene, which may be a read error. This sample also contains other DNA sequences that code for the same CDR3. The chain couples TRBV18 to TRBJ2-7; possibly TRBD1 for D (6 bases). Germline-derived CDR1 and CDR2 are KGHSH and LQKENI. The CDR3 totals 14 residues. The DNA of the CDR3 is TGTGCCAGCTCCCCTCTTGCGCAGGGGCACGAGCAGTACTTT. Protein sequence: CASSPLAQGHEQYF.

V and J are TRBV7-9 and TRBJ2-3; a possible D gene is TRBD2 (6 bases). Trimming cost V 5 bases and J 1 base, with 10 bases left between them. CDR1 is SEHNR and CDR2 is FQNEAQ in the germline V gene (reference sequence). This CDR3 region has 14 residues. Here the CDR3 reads CASSRDWGTDTQYF. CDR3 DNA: TGTGCCAGCAGCAGGGACTGGGGCACAGATACGCAGTATTTT.

In DNA, the CDR3 is TGTGCCAGCAGGGTACAGGCGGGGGGCACCGGGGAGCTGTTTTTT. Translated, it gives CASRVQAGGTGELFF. The chain uses TRBV7-2 and TRBJ2-2; 8 bases agree with TRBD2. Germline CDR1 is SGHTA and CDR2 is FQGNSA. With V trimmed by 6 bases and J by 4 bases, 7 bases remained unmatched. The CDR3 runs to 15 residues.

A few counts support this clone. Written as DNA, the CDR3 is TGTGCCTGGAGACCAACAGGGGGCGAGGACACCGGGGAGCTGTTTTTT. It codes for CAWRPTGGEDTGELFF. The chain joins TRBV30 to TRBJ2-2; 9 bases are shared with TRBD1. The germline CDR1 and CDR2 sequences are GTSNPN and SVGIG (reference sequence). This CDR3 spans 16 amino acids. V gave up 3 bases and J gave up 3 bases; unmatched junction bases: 8.

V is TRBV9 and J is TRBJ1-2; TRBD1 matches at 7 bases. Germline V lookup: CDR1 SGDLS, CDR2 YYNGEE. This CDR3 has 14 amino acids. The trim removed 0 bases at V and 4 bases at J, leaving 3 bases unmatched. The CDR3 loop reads CASSVGPGGYGYTF. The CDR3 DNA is TGTGCCAGCAGCGTAGGTCCAGGGGGCTATGGCTACACCTTC.

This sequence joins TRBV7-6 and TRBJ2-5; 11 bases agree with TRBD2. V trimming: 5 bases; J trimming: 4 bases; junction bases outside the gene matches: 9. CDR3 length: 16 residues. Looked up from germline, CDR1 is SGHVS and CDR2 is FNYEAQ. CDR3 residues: CASSQPLAGASETQYF. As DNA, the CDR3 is TGTGCCAGCAGCCAACCACTAGCGGGGGCCTCAGAGACCCAGTACTTC.

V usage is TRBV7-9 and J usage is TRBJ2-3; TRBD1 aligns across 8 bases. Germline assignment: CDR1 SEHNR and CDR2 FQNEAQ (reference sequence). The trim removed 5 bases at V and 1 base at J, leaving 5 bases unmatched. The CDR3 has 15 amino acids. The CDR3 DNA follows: TGTGCCAGCAGCCAAGGACAGGGCGGCACAGATACGCAGTATTTT. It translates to CASSQGQGGTDTQYF.

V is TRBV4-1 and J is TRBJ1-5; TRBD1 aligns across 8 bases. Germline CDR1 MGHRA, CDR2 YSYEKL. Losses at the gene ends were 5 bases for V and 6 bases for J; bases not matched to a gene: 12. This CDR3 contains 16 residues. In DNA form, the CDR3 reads TGCGCCAGCAGCAACGTTGGACAGGGCTGGAGTCAGCCCCAGCATTTT. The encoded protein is CASSNVGQGWSQPQHF.

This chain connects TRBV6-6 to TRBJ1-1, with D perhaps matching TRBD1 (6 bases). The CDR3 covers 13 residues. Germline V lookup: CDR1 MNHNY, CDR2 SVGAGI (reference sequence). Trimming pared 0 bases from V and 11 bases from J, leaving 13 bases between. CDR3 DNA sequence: TGTGCCAGCAGTTACTCCGCTGGACAGTATGCTTTCTTT. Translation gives CASSYSAGQYAFF.

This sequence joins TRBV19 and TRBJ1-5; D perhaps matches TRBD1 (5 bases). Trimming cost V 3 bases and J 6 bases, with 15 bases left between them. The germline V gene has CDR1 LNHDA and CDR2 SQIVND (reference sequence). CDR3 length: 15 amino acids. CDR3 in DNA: TGTGCCAGTAGTATGGGGCGGGAACACGGTCAGCCCCAGCATTTT. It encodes CASSMGREHGQPQHF.

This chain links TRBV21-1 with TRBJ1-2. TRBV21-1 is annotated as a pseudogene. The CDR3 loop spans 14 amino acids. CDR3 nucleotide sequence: TGTGCCAGCAGGACCGGGGGGATAACCTATGGCTACACCTTC. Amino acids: CASRTGGITYGYTF.

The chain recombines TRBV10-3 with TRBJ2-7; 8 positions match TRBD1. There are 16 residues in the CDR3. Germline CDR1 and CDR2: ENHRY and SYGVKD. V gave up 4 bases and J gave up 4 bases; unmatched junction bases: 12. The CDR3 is CAISALFGQGLYEQYV. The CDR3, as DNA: TGTGCCATCAGTGCCCTTTTCGGACAGGGCCTGTACGAGCAGTACGTC.

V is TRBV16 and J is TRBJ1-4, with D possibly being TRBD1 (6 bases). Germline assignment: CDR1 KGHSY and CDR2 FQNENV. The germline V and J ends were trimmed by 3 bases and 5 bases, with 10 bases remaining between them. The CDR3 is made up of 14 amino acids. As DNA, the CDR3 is TGTGCCAGCAGCCACGGGCAGGGGAATGAAAAACTGTTTTTT. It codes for CASSHGQGNEKLFF.

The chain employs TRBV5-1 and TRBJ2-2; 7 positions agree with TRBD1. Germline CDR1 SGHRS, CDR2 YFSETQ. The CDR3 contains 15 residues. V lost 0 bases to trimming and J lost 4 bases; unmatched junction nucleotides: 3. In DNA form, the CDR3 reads TGCGCCAGCAGCTTGGCTCACAGGGGCACCGGGGAGCTGTTTTTT. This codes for CASSLAHRGTGELFF. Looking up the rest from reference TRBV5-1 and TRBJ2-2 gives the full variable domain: KAGVTQTPRYLIKTRGQQVTLSCSPISGHRSVSWYQQTPGQGLQFLFEYFSETQRNKGNFPGRFSGRQFSNSRSEMNVSTLELGDSALYLCASSLAHRGTGELFFGEGSRLTVL.

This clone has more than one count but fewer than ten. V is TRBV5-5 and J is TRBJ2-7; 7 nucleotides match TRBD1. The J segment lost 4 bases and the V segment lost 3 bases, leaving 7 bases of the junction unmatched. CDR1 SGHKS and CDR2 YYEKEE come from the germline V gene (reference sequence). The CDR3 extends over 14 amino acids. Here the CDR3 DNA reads TGTGCCAGCAGCTCAAGGGACAGCTTTTACGAGCAGTACTTC. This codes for CASSSRDSFYEQYF.

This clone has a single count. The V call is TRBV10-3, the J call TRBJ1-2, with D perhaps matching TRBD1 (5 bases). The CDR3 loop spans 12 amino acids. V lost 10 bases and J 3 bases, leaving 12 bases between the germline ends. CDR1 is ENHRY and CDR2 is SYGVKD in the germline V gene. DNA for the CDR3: TGTGCCACCTCAGACAGAGACTATGGCTACACCTTC. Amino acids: CATSDRDYGYTF.

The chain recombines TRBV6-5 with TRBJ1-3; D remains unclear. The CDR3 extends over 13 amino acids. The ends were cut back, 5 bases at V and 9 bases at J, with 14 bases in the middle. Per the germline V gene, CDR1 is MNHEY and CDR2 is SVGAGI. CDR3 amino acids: CASSEPTGGTIYF. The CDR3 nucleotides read TGTGCCAGCAGTGAACCCACCGGAGGCACCATATATTTT.

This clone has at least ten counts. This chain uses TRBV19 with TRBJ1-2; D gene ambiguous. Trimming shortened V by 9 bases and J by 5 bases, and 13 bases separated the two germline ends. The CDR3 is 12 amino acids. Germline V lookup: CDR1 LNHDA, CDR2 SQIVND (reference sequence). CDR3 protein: CASQTSRYGYTF. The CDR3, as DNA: TGTGCCAGCCAAACGAGCCGGTATGGCTACACCTTC.

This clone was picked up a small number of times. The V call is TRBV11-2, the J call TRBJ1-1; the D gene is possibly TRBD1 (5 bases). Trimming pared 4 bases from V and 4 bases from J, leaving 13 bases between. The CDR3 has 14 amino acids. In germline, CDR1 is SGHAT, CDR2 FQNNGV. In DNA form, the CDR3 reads TGTGCCAGCAGCTCCTTCAGGGAGGGCACTGAAGCTTTCTTT. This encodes CASSSFREGTEAFF.

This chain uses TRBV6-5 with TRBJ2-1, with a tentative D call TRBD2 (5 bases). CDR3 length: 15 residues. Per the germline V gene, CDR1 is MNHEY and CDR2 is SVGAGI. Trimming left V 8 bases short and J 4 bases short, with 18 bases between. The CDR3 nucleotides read TGTGCCAGCGGGTCGTACCGGGAAGGATACAATGAGCAGTTCTTC. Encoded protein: CASGSYREGYNEQFF.

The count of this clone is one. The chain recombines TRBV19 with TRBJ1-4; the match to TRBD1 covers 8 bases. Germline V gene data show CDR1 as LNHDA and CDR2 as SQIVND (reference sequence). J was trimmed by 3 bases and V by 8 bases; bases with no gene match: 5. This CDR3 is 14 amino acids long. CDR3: CASGDRGSNEKLFF. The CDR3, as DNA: TGTGCCAGTGGAGACAGGGGATCTAATGAAAAACTGTTTTTT.

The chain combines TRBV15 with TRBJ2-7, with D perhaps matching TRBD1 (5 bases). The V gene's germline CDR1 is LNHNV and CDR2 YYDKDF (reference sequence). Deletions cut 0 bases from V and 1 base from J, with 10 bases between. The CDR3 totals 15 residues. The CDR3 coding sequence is TGTGCCACCAGCAGAGATATGGGGCATTCCTACGAGCAGTACTTC. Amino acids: CATSRDMGHSYEQYF.

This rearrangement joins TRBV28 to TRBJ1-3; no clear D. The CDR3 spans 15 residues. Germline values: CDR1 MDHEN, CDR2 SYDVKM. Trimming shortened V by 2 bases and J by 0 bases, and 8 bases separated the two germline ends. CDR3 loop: CASSLTALSGNTIYF. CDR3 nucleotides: TGTGCCAGCAGTTTAACCGCGCTCTCTGGAAACACCATATATTTT.

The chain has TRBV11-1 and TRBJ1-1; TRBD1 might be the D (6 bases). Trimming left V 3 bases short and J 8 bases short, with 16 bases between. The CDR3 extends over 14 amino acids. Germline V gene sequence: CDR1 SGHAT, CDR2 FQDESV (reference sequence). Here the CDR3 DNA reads TGTGCCAGCAGCTTCGGCGGGCCAGGGGTAGAAGCTTTCTTT. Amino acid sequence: CASSFGGPGVEAFF. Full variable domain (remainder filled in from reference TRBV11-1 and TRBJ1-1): EAEVAQSPRYKITEKSQAVAFWCDPISGHATLYWYRQILGQGPELLVQFQDESVVDDSQLPKDRFSAERLKGVDSTLKIQPAELGDSAMYLCASSFGGPGVEAFFGQGTRLTVV.

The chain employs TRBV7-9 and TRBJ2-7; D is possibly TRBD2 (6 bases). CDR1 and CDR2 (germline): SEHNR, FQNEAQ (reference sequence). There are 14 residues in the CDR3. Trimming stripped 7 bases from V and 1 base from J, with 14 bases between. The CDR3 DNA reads TGTGCCAGCACCGGGGGATACAATTCCTACGAGCAGTACTTC. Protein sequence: CASTGGYNSYEQYF. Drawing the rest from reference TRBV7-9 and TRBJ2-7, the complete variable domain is DTGVSQNPRHKITKRGQNVTFRCDPISEHNRLYWYRQTLGQGPEFLTYFQNEAQLEKSRLLSDRFSAERPKGSFSTLEIQRTEQGDSAMYLCASTGGYNSYEQYFGPGTRLTVT.

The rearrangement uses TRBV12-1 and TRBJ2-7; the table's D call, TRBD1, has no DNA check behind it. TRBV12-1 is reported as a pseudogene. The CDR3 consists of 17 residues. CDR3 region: CASSAPGQGAQIHEQYV. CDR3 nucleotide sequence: TGTGCCAGCAGCGCCCCGGGACAGGGGGCGCAGATCCACGAGCAGTACGTC.

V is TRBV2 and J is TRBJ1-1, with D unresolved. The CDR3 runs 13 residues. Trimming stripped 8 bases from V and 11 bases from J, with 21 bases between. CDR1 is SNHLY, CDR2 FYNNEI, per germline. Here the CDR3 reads CASLQAPHTGAFF. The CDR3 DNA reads TGTGCCAGCCTCCAGGCCCCACACACTGGGGCTTTCTTT.